Listed below are T cell receptor beta chains from one sample, sequenced in a study of blood T cells in healthy people across ages. TCRdb called the 5' RACE reads again in MiXCR, with one record for every CDR3 protein. Among some 900,000 distinct CDR3 sequences listed, around 26% were seen once. Sequencing used blood. The origin of the receptors is a woman over 75 in good health. Both conserved end residues are part of each CDR3. The D gene is left open where the match is weak. Clone size is stated in some rows and not others, as once, few, many or a class when expanded.

j_call: TRBJ1-4; v_call: TRBV6-1; clone_size: few; d_call: NA; cdr3_aa: CASSERGFNEKLFF; cdr3_nt: TGTGCCAGCAGCGAACGGGGGTTTAATGAAAAACTGTTTTTT
j_call: TRBJ1-1; v_call: TRBV7-9; clone_size: NA; d_call: NA; cdr3_aa: CAGSVQMSGAFF; cdr3_nt: TGTGCCGGCAGCGTACAAATGTCTGGAGCTTTCTTT
j_call: TRBJ2-5; v_call: TRBV13; clone_size: NA; d_call: NA; cdr3_aa: CASSLWSYNEQYF; cdr3_nt: TGTGCCAGCAGCCTCTGGAGTTACAATGAGCAGTACTTC
j_call: TRBJ2-2; v_call: TRBV7-2; clone_size: NA; d_call: TRBD2; cdr3_aa: CASSRRLSGGAVDTGELFF; cdr3_nt: TGTGCCAGCAGCCGACGACTTAGCGGGGGGGCGGTGGACACCGGGGAGCTGTTTTTT
j_call: TRBJ2-3; v_call: TRBV6-6; clone_size: NA; d_call: NA; cdr3_aa: CASTRDGMISTDTQYF; cdr3_nt: TGTGCCAGCACCCGGGACGGAATGATTAGCACAGATACGCAGTATTTT
j_call: TRBJ2-2; v_call: TRBV18; clone_size: NA; d_call: TRBD1; cdr3_aa: CASSPGTGAANTGELFF; cdr3_nt: TGTGCCAGCTCACCAGGGACAGGGGCCGCGAACACCGGGGAGCTGTTTTTT
j_call: TRBJ2-1; v_call: TRBV11-2; clone_size: many; d_call: NA; cdr3_aa: CASSFRRGSSYNEQFF; cdr3_nt: TGTGCCAGCAGCTTCCGCCGGGGGAGCTCCTACAATGAGCAGTTCTTC
j_call: TRBJ2-7; v_call: TRBV7-2; clone_size: many; d_call: TRBD1; cdr3_aa: CASSLAIGQGYEQYF; cdr3_nt: TGTGCCAGCAGCTTAGCGATAGGACAGGGATACGAGCAGTACTTC
j_call: TRBJ2-3; v_call: TRBV4-2; clone_size: NA; d_call: TRBD1; cdr3_aa: CASSPMRDRVEDTQYF; cdr3_nt: TGTGCCAGCAGCCCAATGAGGGACAGGGTAGAAGATACGCAGTATTTT
j_call: TRBJ1-3; v_call: TRBV6-5; clone_size: NA; d_call: NA; cdr3_aa: CASSYLSARSGNTIYF; cdr3_nt: TGTGCCAGCAGTTACCTTTCGGCACGTTCTGGAAACACCATATATTTT
j_call: TRBJ2-6; v_call: TRBV6-5; clone_size: NA; d_call: NA; cdr3_aa: CASTRDKFSGANVLTF; cdr3_nt: TGTGCCAGCACGCGAGACAAATTCTCTGGGGCCAACGTCCTGACTTTC
j_call: TRBJ2-5; v_call: TRBV6-5; clone_size: many; d_call: NA; cdr3_aa: CASSQEGETQYF; cdr3_nt: TGTGCCAGCAGCCAAGAGGGGGAGACCCAGTACTTC
j_call: TRBJ2-5; v_call: TRBV11-2; clone_size: NA; d_call: NA; cdr3_aa: CASSRRGVLDNEQYF; cdr3_nt: TGTGCCAGCAGCAGGAGAGGTGTTTTGGACAATGAGCAGTACTTC
j_call: TRBJ2-3; v_call: TRBV7-9; clone_size: many; d_call: NA; cdr3_aa: CASSPKLQGKTDTQYF; cdr3_nt: TGTGCCAGCAGCCCTAAGCTCCAGGGTAAAACAGATACGCAGTATTTT
j_call: TRBJ1-6; v_call: TRBV25-1; clone_size: many; d_call: TRBD1; cdr3_aa: CASTGTGANSPLHF; cdr3_nt: TGTGCCAGTACCGGGACAGGGGCTAATTCACCCCTCCACTTT
j_call: TRBJ2-2; v_call: TRBV4-2; clone_size: NA; d_call: TRBD2; cdr3_aa: CASSQVGGGGTTGELFF; cdr3_nt: TGTGCCAGCAGCCAAGTAGGAGGCGGGGGGACCACCGGGGAGCTGTTTTTT
j_call: TRBJ1-2; v_call: TRBV12-3/TRBV12-4; clone_size: many; d_call: NA; cdr3_aa: CASSPGTVSYGYTF; cdr3_nt: TGTGCCAGCAGTCCAGGCACAGTCTCCTATGGCTACACCTTC
j_call: TRBJ2-3; v_call: TRBV7-2; clone_size: many; d_call: TRBD1; cdr3_aa: CASSKDRFTDTQYF; cdr3_nt: TGTGCCAGCAGCAAGGACAGGTTTACAGATACGCAGTATTTT
j_call: TRBJ1-1; v_call: TRBV30; clone_size: few; d_call: TRBD1; cdr3_aa: CAWRGRGQSTEAFF; cdr3_nt: TGTGCCTGGAGAGGGAGGGGGCAGAGCACTGAAGCTTTCTTT
j_call: TRBJ2-7; v_call: TRBV3-1; clone_size: many; d_call: NA; cdr3_aa: CASSQVGQGVEQYF; cdr3_nt: TGTGCCAGCAGCCAAGTCGGGCAGGGAGTCGAGCAGTACTTC
j_call: TRBJ2-3; v_call: TRBV5-4; clone_size: NA; d_call: NA; cdr3_aa: CAGSRGGGRDTQYF; cdr3_nt: TGTGCCGGCAGCCGGGGTGGAGGTCGAGATACGCAGTATTTT
j_call: TRBJ1-6; v_call: TRBV20-1; clone_size: NA; d_call: TRBD1; cdr3_aa: CSAREGTGSPSSPLHF; cdr3_nt: TGCAGTGCTAGAGAAGGGACAGGTTCCCCGAGTTCACCCCTCCACTTT
j_call: TRBJ2-7; v_call: TRBV5-1; clone_size: few; d_call: NA; cdr3_aa: CASSLVADRPPGEQYF; cdr3_nt: TGCGCCAGCAGCTTGGTCGCGGACCGGCCCCCAGGGGAGCAGTACTTC
j_call: TRBJ1-6; v_call: TRBV7-2; clone_size: few; d_call: NA; cdr3_aa: CASSLAAGSPLHF; cdr3_nt: TGTGCCAGCAGCTTAGCTGCCGGATCACCCCTCCACTTT
j_call: TRBJ2-5; v_call: TRBV25-1; clone_size: many; d_call: TRBD1; cdr3_aa: CASSEQGQGRETQYF; cdr3_nt: TGTGCCAGCAGTGAGCAAGGACAGGGACGAGAGACCCAGTACTTC
j_call: TRBJ2-5; v_call: TRBV3-1; clone_size: few; d_call: NA; cdr3_aa: CASSSPYNEQYF; cdr3_nt: TGTGCCAGCAGCTCCCCCTACAATGAGCAGTACTTC
j_call: TRBJ2-3; v_call: TRBV7-6; clone_size: many; d_call: NA; cdr3_aa: CASSLYPPGGTDTQYF; cdr3_nt: TGTGCCAGCAGCTTATACCCCCCTGGAGGGACAGATACGCAGTATTTT
j_call: TRBJ2-5; v_call: TRBV3-1; clone_size: many; d_call: TRBD1; cdr3_aa: CASSQPDRGDETQYF; cdr3_nt: TGTGCCAGCAGCCAACCTGACAGGGGGGACGAGACCCAGTACTTC
j_call: TRBJ2-3; v_call: TRBV30; clone_size: NA; d_call: NA; cdr3_aa: CAWSSGTFSTDTQYF; cdr3_nt: TGTGCCTGGAGTTCCGGGACATTTAGCACAGATACGCAGTATTTT
j_call: TRBJ1-6; v_call: TRBV7-2; clone_size: many; d_call: NA; cdr3_aa: CASSLAGVNSPLHF; cdr3_nt: TGTGCCAGCAGCTTAGCAGGGGTCAATTCACCCCTCCACTTT
j_call: TRBJ1-1; v_call: TRBV5-1; clone_size: few; d_call: NA; cdr3_aa: CASSLRQALMNTEAFF; cdr3_nt: TGCGCCAGCAGCTTAAGACAGGCCCTAATGAACACTGAAGCTTTCTTT
j_call: TRBJ1-5; v_call: TRBV18; clone_size: few; d_call: NA; cdr3_aa: CASSQGSGGNQPQHF; cdr3_nt: TGTGCCAGCTCACAAGGGTCAGGCGGAAATCAGCCCCAGCATTTT
j_call: TRBJ1-5; v_call: TRBV5-1; clone_size: NA; d_call: NA; cdr3_aa: CASSLGSSPNQPQHF; cdr3_nt: TGCGCCAGCAGCTTGGGAAGCAGCCCCAATCAGCCCCAGCATTTT
j_call: TRBJ2-2; v_call: TRBV20-1; clone_size: few; d_call: NA; cdr3_aa: CSARPIAGVINTGELFF; cdr3_nt: TGCAGTGCTAGACCAATTGCAGGGGTTATCAACACCGGGGAGCTGTTTTTT
j_call: TRBJ2-7; v_call: TRBV7-2; clone_size: NA; d_call: NA; cdr3_aa: CPSSLQQESNEQYF; cdr3_nt: TGTCCCAGCAGCCTACAACAGGAAAGCAATGAGCAGTACTTC
j_call: TRBJ2-7; v_call: TRBV12-3/TRBV12-4; clone_size: many; d_call: NA; cdr3_aa: CASSFAQPYEQYF; cdr3_nt: TGTGCCAGCAGTTTCGCCCAACCCTACGAGCAGTACTTC
j_call: TRBJ2-3; v_call: TRBV12-3/TRBV12-4; clone_size: NA; d_call: NA; cdr3_aa: CASSFTRVRTDAQYF; cdr3_nt: TGTGCCAGCAGTTTCACGCGGGTGAGGACAGATGCGCAGTATTTT
j_call: TRBJ1-6; v_call: TRBV12-3/TRBV12-4; clone_size: NA; d_call: NA; cdr3_aa: CASSSPPQYAPHF; cdr3_nt: TGTGCCAGCAGTTCCCCACCTCAATATGCCCCCCACTTT
j_call: TRBJ1-6; v_call: TRBV6-1; clone_size: few; d_call: NA; cdr3_aa: CASTRTGNSPLHF; cdr3_nt: TGTGCCAGCACCAGGACGGGGAATTCACCCCTCCACTTT
j_call: TRBJ2-1; v_call: TRBV29-1; clone_size: many; d_call: NA; cdr3_aa: CSLSGSSYNEQFF; cdr3_nt: TGCAGCCTTAGCGGCAGTTCCTACAATGAGCAGTTCTTC
j_call: TRBJ1-5; v_call: TRBV7-2; clone_size: NA; d_call: NA; cdr3_aa: CASGLQGSNQPQHF; cdr3_nt: TGTGCCAGCGGCTTACAGGGCAGCAATCAGCCCCAGCATTTT
j_call: TRBJ2-1; v_call: TRBV18; clone_size: many; d_call: NA; cdr3_aa: CASSPERNEQFF; cdr3_nt: TGTGCCAGCTCACCGGAGAGGAATGAGCAGTTCTTC
j_call: TRBJ2-4; v_call: TRBV7-2; clone_size: many; d_call: NA; cdr3_aa: CASSLDGGIQYF; cdr3_nt: TGTGCCAGCAGCTTAGACGGCGGCATTCAGTACTTC
j_call: TRBJ2-1; v_call: TRBV12-3/TRBV12-4; clone_size: many; d_call: NA; cdr3_aa: CASTQGYNEQFF; cdr3_nt: TGTGCCAGCACCCAGGGGTACAATGAGCAGTTCTTC
j_call: TRBJ1-2; v_call: TRBV3-1; clone_size: few; d_call: TRBD1; cdr3_aa: CASSLRTGSGYTF; cdr3_nt: TGTGCCAGCAGCCTCCGGACAGGGAGTGGCTACACCTTC
j_call: TRBJ1-1; v_call: TRBV6-2/TRBV6-3; clone_size: many; d_call: NA; cdr3_aa: CASRRLKYTEAFF; cdr3_nt: TGTGCCAGCAGGAGACTCAAGTACACTGAAGCTTTCTTT